These T cell receptor beta chains were read from a single sample in a study of blood T cells in healthy people across ages. TCRdb called the 5' RACE reads again in MiXCR, with one record for every CDR3 protein. The data show 1.8 million or so distinct CDR3 sequences, about two fifths seen once. Sequenced material: blood. All receptors come from a human donor in good health. Each CDR3 is given without its conserved first and last residue.

CDR3 protein,V gene
ASSYFGGSGYT,TRBV6-5
SVPGVQVQETQY,TRBV29-1
ASSFPMVNEQY,TRBV7-2
ASSSLHEGGYT,TRBV6-2/TRBV6-3
ASSNAGGSPYEQY,TRBV27
SAIQTSSYEQY,TRBV20-1
ASSSSISTKNPNKQF,TRBV7-9
ASSYDRRAGTDTQY,TRBV6-5
ASSLSASGGGEQY,TRBV6-2/TRBV6-3
ASSLSLGSGANVLT,TRBV7-2
SVGDRSNYGYT,TRBV29-1
ASSSQLDRVDTQY,TRBV5-1
ASSFGGLSGGFNEQF,TRBV5-6
ASSYGTGYQGYT,TRBV6-5
ASSEFTGGYNEQF,TRBV6-4
ASSYSVGQGPYNEQY,TRBV6-5
AGSQVHLLLGQGDTGELF,TRBV4-2
ASSLTGLSTGTQY,TRBV7-6